A single T cell receptor (beta chain) is shown here with its context. The data derive from a study of blood T cell repertoires in COVID-19. Study-wide background: Researchers got acute and convalescent COVID-19 samples from the United States, Italy and Spain. Sample material is recorded as cDNA or gDNA derived from T cells, B-cell-depleted T cells, or PBMCs.

Original processing notes: For nucleated cells, counts were estimated from reference gene primer amplification. The table came from immunoSEQ multiplex PCR; TCRdb's copy has only in-frame clones and leaves some out. V and J calls and clone size are those listed in that table; D and trimming were worked out from the DNA. The sample includes under 250,000 clones, 86% of them seen just once. Germline V gene sequence: CDR1 KGHSH, CDR2 LQKENI. This CDR3 region has 16 residues. After removal of 2 bases from V and 5 bases from J, the junction contained 10 bases not matched to a gene. The TCR was taken from an older man with acute or convalescent COVID-19. The source material was peripheral blood. J is TRBJ1-1 and V is TRBV18, with 8 bases identical to TRBD1. The CDR3 DNA reads TGTGCCAGCTCACCAACCCGAGCAGGGGGCGGAACTGAAGCTTTCTTT. It codes for CASSPTRAGGGTEAFF.